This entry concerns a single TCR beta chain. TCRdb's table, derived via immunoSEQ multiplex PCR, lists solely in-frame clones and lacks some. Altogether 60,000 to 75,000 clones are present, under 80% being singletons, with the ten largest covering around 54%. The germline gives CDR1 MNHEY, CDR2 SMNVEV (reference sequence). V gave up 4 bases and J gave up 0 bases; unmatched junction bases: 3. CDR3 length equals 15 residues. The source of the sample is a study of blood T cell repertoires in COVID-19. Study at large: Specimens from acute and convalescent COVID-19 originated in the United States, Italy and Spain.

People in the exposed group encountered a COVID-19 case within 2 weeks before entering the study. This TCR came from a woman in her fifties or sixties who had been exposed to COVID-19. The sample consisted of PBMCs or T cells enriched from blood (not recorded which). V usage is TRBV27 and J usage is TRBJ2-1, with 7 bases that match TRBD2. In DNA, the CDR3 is TGTGCCAGCAGTTCTGGGACTACCTCCTACAATGAGCAGTTCTTC. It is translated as CASSSGTTSYNEQFF.